This T cell receptor beta chain appears in the sequencing data of a study of response to subunit inactivated influenza vaccine. In this sample, this clonotype turned up a few times. Its antigen remains unknown. Study-level findings and limits: T cells newly recruited by each seasonal influenza vaccination are few, the authors suggested.

The V gene's germline CDR1 is SNHLY and CDR2 FYNNEI. This CDR3 has 14 amino acids. With 5 bases clipped from V and 7 bases from J, the junction kept 6 bases outside the gene matches. Each CDR3 protein gets one entry after TCRdb re-called the RT-PCR reads with MiXCR. This table holds about 500,000 distinct CDR3 sequences, approximately 16% found once. The rearrangement links TRBV2 to TRBJ2-1, with 9 nucleotides matching TRBD1. Here the sequenced sample was CD4+ T cells sorted from PBMCs, taken around 25 months after vaccination. The TCR comes from a man between 50 and 75 years old who received an inactivated influenza vaccine. The CDR3 coding sequence is TGTGCCAGCAGTCCGGGACAGGGCTGGAATGAGCAGTTCTTC. Protein: CASSPGQGWNEQFF.